The clone carrying this T cell receptor (beta chain) has more than one count but fewer than ten. This entry belongs to a study of cytomegalovirus exposure and HLA in healthy donors. The PCR used 60 Vbeta and 13 Jbeta primers. Data came from immunoSEQ multiplex PCR; TCRdb stores just in-frame clones and leaves some out. The sample has approximately 91,000 clones; around 60% are singletons. This sequence was found in a human donor in good health. The sequenced sample consisted of PBMCs.

CDR3 DNA: TGTGCCAGCACCGTGTTGGCGGGGACTAATTCACCCCTCCACTTT. Translated: CASTVLAGTNSPLHF. The V gene is TRBV6-5, the J gene TRBJ1-6; tentatively, D is TRBD1 (5 bases). CDR3 length: 15 residues. Trimming cost V 7 bases and J 6 bases, with 16 bases left between them. The germline CDR1 and CDR2 sequences are MNHEY and SVGAGI.